This is a list of T cell receptor beta chains from one sample in a study of patients and donors after allogeneic stem cell transplantation. TCRdb used MiXCR to reprocess the RT-PCR reads, holding one entry per CDR3 protein. The data show fewer than 500,000 distinct CDR3 sequences, with 15% to 20% seen just once and less than 9.5% held by the top ten. Specimen: blood, either unsorted or a sorted T cell fraction (not recorded which). The receptors here all came from a human donor who was either an allogeneic HSCT recipient or a stem cell or donor lymphocyte infusion donor (not recorded which). It is not recorded whose cells these are; they may come from a transplant donor. Both conserved end residues are part of each CDR3. D genes are given only for firm matches. Not every row has a clone size; where given, it reads once, few, many or a size class.

j_call v_call clone_size d_call cdr3_nt cdr3_aa
TRBJ2-2 TRBV27 few NA TGTGCCAGCAGCTCCGACATCCGCGGCACCGGGGAGCTGTTTTTT CASSSDIRGTGELFF
TRBJ2-7 TRBV4-1 NA NA TGCGCCAGCAGCCAAGAAAGGGGGGTAGCAGACACTTCCTACGAGCAGTACTTC CASSQERGVADTSYEQYF
TRBJ2-6 TRBV4-2 few TRBD1 TGTGCCAGCAGCCCTCTAGTCCCGGGACAGGGTTCTGGGGCCAACGTCCTGACTTTC CASSPLVPGQGSGANVLTF
TRBJ1-1 TRBV6-2/TRBV6-3 few NA TGTGCCAGCAACCCTACAGGGAAGGGGAACACTGAAGCTTTCTTT CASNPTGKGNTEAFF
TRBJ1-3 TRBV7-2 NA NA TGTGCCAGCACCCGATCGATTGGTTTATCTGGAAACACCATATATTTT CASTRSIGLSGNTIYF
TRBJ1-1 TRBV5-8 few TRBD1 TGTGCCAGCAGCTGGGGACAGGTGAACACTGAAGCTTTCTTT CASSWGQVNTEAFF
TRBJ2-7 TRBV7-3 once NA TGTGCCAGCAGCCCGGACTCGGTTTACGAGCAGTACTTC CASSPDSVYEQYF
TRBJ2-3 TRBV29-1 few NA TGCAGCGTCTGGGACTCCGAGGCAGATACGCAGTATTTT CSVWDSEADTQYF
TRBJ2-5 TRBV6-1 NA NA TGTGCCAGCAGTGAAGCGCCTCGGGGGACAGAGCAAGAGACCCAGTACTTC CASSEAPRGTEQETQYF
TRBJ2-2 TRBV5-4 NA NA TGTGCCAGCAGACCTCGGACAGAGAACACCGGGGAGCTGTTTTTT CASRPRTENTGELFF
TRBJ2-1 TRBV5-1 NA NA TGCGCCAGCAGCTTGAGTGGACACACGTCTAATGAGCAGTTCTTC CASSLSGHTSNEQFF
TRBJ1-1 TRBV7-2 few NA TGTGCCAGCAGGTCAAGGGGGGCTGGATACACTGAAGCTTTCTTT CASRSRGAGYTEAFF
TRBJ1-1 TRBV4-3 NA NA TGCGCCAGCAGCCAAGAGATCTCCCCAGGGGTGAACACTGAAGCTTTCTTT CASSQEISPGVNTEAFF
TRBJ2-2 TRBV19 few TRBD2 TGTGCCAGTACTTCCTTCAGGGACCAGCAAGCGGGAGGTAACACCGGGGAGCTGTTTTTT CASTSFRDQQAGGNTGELFF
TRBJ1-1 TRBV18 few NA TGTGCCAGCTCGTTTGGGGTTGAAGCTTTCTTT CASSFGVEAFF
TRBJ1-4 TRBV5-8 NA NA TGTGCCAGCAGCCTTGGACAGACTCCAACTAATGAAAAACTGTTTTTT CASSLGQTPTNEKLFF
TRBJ2-7 TRBV20-1 few TRBD1 TGCAGTGCTAGGATGGGGACAGGGGGCTACGAGCAGTACTTC CSARMGTGGYEQYF
TRBJ2-7 TRBV20-1 NA TRBD1 TGCAGTGCTGGGGTATGGGGCAGGGGGTCCTACGAGCAGTACTTC CSAGVWGRGSYEQYF
TRBJ2-7 TRBV6-1 few TRBD2 TGTGCCAGCTATCCCCAGGCGGGGGACGAGCAGTACTTC CASYPQAGDEQYF
TRBJ2-6 TRBV4-2 NA NA TGTGCCAGCAGCCCGCCGATTCGTGCTGGGGCCAACGTCCTGACTTTC CASSPPIRAGANVLTF
TRBJ2-3 TRBV11-2 NA NA TGTGCCAGCAGCTTAGTAGGCGCGGCAGATACGCAGTATTTT CASSLVGAADTQYF
TRBJ2-1 TRBV7-2 few NA TGTGCCAGCAGCTCCAGTCCGGTCCATGAGCAGTTCTTC CASSSSPVHEQFF
TRBJ2-5 TRBV7-8 few TRBD2 TGTGCCAGCACGGGAGGGGTCTACAGGGAAGAGACCCAGTACTTC CASTGGVYREETQYF
TRBJ1-4 TRBV7-6 few NA TGTGCCAGCAGCCCCCACAGGGATGGGTACGAAAAACTGTTTTTT CASSPHRDGYEKLFF
TRBJ2-7 TRBV20-1 NA NA TGCAGTGCCGGTTTATGGCGGGAAGAGCAGTACTTC CSAGLWREEQYF
TRBJ2-1 TRBV12-3/TRBV12-4 few NA TGTGCCAGCAGTTTACGACAACTGCGGAGCAATGAGCAGTTCTTC CASSLRQLRSNEQFF
TRBJ1-2 TRBV4-3 few TRBD1 TGCGCCAGCAGCCCCCTAGACAGGGGTGGTGGCTACACCTTC CASSPLDRGGGYTF
TRBJ2-3 TRBV4-1 many TRBD2 TGCGCCAGCAGCCAGATACTAGCGGGCGGCACAGATACGCAGTATTTT CASSQILAGGTDTQYF
TRBJ1-3 TRBV6-5 NA NA TGTGCCAGCAGTTACGGTGGCCAGGGAAACACCATATATTTT CASSYGGQGNTIYF
TRBJ1-2 TRBV5-1 few NA TGCGCCAGCAGCCGTGGCAGGGATGGCTATGGCTACACCTTC CASSRGRDGYGYTF
TRBJ1-5 TRBV7-8 NA NA TGTGCCAGCAGCTTGGATGCTAGCAATCAGCCCCAGCATTTT CASSLDASNQPQHF
TRBJ1-5 TRBV20-1 NA TRBD1 TGCAGTGCCCCGACAGGGGCTGGTAATCAGCCCCAGCATTTT CSAPTGAGNQPQHF
TRBJ2-1 TRBV9 few NA TGTGCCAGCAGCGGGCACAGGCGCAGCAATGAGCAGTTCTTC CASSGHRRSNEQFF
TRBJ2-2 TRBV5-6 NA NA TGTGCCAGCAGCTTCAGGGGGGCCTACACCGGGGAGCTGTTTTTT CASSFRGAYTGELFF
TRBJ2-7 TRBV4-3 many TRBD2 TGCGCCAGCAGCCAAACTAGCGGGGGGCCAATCGAGCAGTACTTC CASSQTSGGPIEQYF
TRBJ2-3 TRBV21-1 NA NA TGTGCCAGCAGCAAAGAGAGGGCTAGCGGGGGACCGACAGATACGCAGTATTTT CASSKERASGGPTDTQYF
TRBJ1-5 TRBV7-3 few NA TGTGCCAGCAGCTGCAAGGGCGGAGCTGGGAGAGTCGGCAATCAGCCCCAGCATTTT CASSCKGGAGRVGNQPQHF
TRBJ2-7 TRBV20-1 NA TRBD1 TGCAGTGCTAGAGATCCGCGCAGGGGGCCCAACGAGCAGTACTTC CSARDPRRGPNEQYF
TRBJ1-3 TRBV30 NA NA TGTGCCTGGAGCGGGAAATTAGGAAACACCATATATTTT CAWSGKLGNTIYF
TRBJ2-5 TRBV3-1 few NA TGTGCCAGCAGCCAAGGCATACAGAAAGAGACCCAGTACTTC CASSQGIQKETQYF
TRBJ1-1 TRBV20-1 NA NA TGCAGTGCTAATCGGGCACACAGGGTTGGCACTGAAGCTTTCTTT CSANRAHRVGTEAFF
TRBJ1-2 TRBV21-1 few NA TGTGCCAGCAGCAAAGGGGCAGGGGCGGTGAGCTATGGCTACACCTTC CASSKGAGAVSYGYTF
TRBJ1-5 TRBV20-1 few NA TGCAGTGCTAGTACAGGGCGGAATCAGTACCAGCATTTT CSASTGRNQYQHF
TRBJ2-7 TRBV3-1 few TRBD1 TGTGCCAGCAGCCGGTATCGGACAGGCGACGAGCAGTACTTC CASSRYRTGDEQYF
TRBJ1-3 TRBV9 few TRBD1 TGTGCCAGCAGCGTCCTGGGACAGGCGCTCACTGGAAACACCATATATTTT CASSVLGQALTGNTIYF
TRBJ2-5 TRBV19 once NA TGTGCCAGTAGTATAGATCGGGGCGGGGAGTACCAAGAGACCCAGTACTTC CASSIDRGGEYQETQYF
TRBJ2-1 TRBV12-3/TRBV12-4 many NA TGTGCCAGCAGTTTAGCGGACAATGAGCAGTTCTTC CASSLADNEQFF
TRBJ2-4 TRBV7-9 many TRBD1 TGTGCCAGCAGTCGGGGACAGGGTGGACTCAACATTCAGTACTTC CASSRGQGGLNIQYF
TRBJ2-6 TRBV6-2/TRBV6-3 few TRBD1 TGTGCCAGCAGCTTGCCCACCGGGACAGGTTCTGGGGCCAACGTCCTGACTTTC CASSLPTGTGSGANVLTF
TRBJ2-3 TRBV7-9 few NA TGTGCCAGCAGCTCACCGGGGCTAGAGGCCCTCCGGACGCAGTATTTT CASSSPGLEALRTQYF
TRBJ1-2 TRBV5-6 few TRBD1 TGTGCCAGCAGCATGCCGGGACAGGGGGCAAGTGGCTACACCTTC CASSMPGQGASGYTF
TRBJ1-1 TRBV4-2 NA NA TGTGCCAGCAGCCAAGGTGGGGGGCTCACTGAAGCTTTCTTT CASSQGGGLTEAFF
TRBJ2-7 TRBV20-1 NA TRBD1 TGCAGTGCTAGAGATGCCCGGCACAGGGGACCAGCGAACGAGCAGTACTTC CSARDARHRGPANEQYF